The 21 T cell receptor beta chains in this list originate from one sample, sequenced in a study of post-analysis software for immune sequencing data. Study-level points and caveats: About five TRBV segments appeared more often in patients than in controls, and TRBV5-6, TRBV5-1 and TRBV20-1 were among these.

cDNA libraries for TCR beta contained unique molecular identifiers. TCRdb itself ran the PCR reads through MiXCR, one entry per CDR3 protein. The sample lists about 800,000 distinct CDR3 sequences; roughly 30% were seen once. No antigen is known for these receptors. The sample was blood. All receptors come from a girl aged 10 to 17 with multiple sclerosis.

The V and J genes are TRBV29-1 and TRBJ2-7; TRBD2 aligns across 12 bases. CDR1 SQVTM and CDR2 ANQGSEA come from the germline V gene. V was clipped by 0 bases and J by 3 bases; unmatched bases: 6. This CDR3 spans 16 amino acids. CDR3 residues: CSVEDTGLAGFYEQYF. In DNA, the CDR3 is TGCAGCGTTGAAGATACGGGACTAGCGGGTTTCTACGAGCAGTACTTC.

The DNA of the CDR3 is TGCAGCGTTGTAGATGAGAGACGGACGAGTAACAATGAGCAGTTCTTC. As protein: CSVVDERRTSNNEQFF. The chain carries TRBV29-1 and TRBJ2-1, with D hard to call. Germline V lookup: CDR1 SQVTM, CDR2 ANQGSEA. This CDR3 has 16 amino acids. Trimming stripped 4 bases from V and 5 bases from J, with 21 bases between.

The chain employs TRBV29-1 and TRBJ1-4, with no clear D. CDR1 and CDR2 (germline): SQVTM, ANQGSEA. V was shortened by 5 bases and J by 4 bases, with 8 bases between the two germline ends. The CDR3 is 12 amino acids. CDR3 residues: CSVRTSNEKLFF. The CDR3 DNA reads TGCAGCGTTCGTACAAGTAATGAAAAACTGTTTTTT.

The table lists this clonotype with a few counts. The chain has TRBV28 and TRBJ2-1; 7 nucleotides match TRBD2. V lost 4 bases, J lost 4 bases, and 7 bases stayed unmatched. CDR3 size: 15 residues. Germline assignment: CDR1 MDHEN and CDR2 SYDVKM. CDR3 nucleotide sequence: TGTGCCAGCAGTTCGAGAACTAGCGAGTACAATGAGCAGTTCTTC. Its translation: CASSSRTSEYNEQFF.

The chain combines TRBV20-1 with TRBJ1-1; unclear D gene. V was shortened by 6 bases and J by 1 base, with 18 bases between the two germline ends. CDR1 is DFQATT and CDR2 is SNEGSKA in the germline V gene (reference sequence). CDR3 size: 15 residues. CDR3 DNA sequence: TGCAGTGCCCCGGAGAGGAGCCTGGGGAACACTGAAGCTTTCTTT. Its translation: CSAPERSLGNTEAFF.

In this sample, this clonotype turned up a few times. This chain links TRBV12-5 with TRBJ2-3, with 8 bases identical to TRBD1. After removal of 7 bases from V and 3 bases from J, the junction contained 9 bases not matched to a gene. This CDR3 region has 15 residues. CDR1 LGHNT and CDR2 FRNRAP come from the germline V gene. CDR3 bases: TGTGCTAGTGCCACAGGACAGGGCCTAACAGATACGCAGTATTTT. Translating gives CASATGQGLTDTQYF.

This clonotype was picked up a small number of times. The chain carries TRBV29-1 and TRBJ2-7, with D hard to call. Trimming took off 4 bases at V and 3 bases at J, with 10 bases between the two ends. This CDR3 is 12 amino acids long. CDR1 is SQVTM, CDR2 ANQGSEA, per germline. For the CDR3, the DNA is TGCAGCGTTGTTAGAGACGGCTACGAGCAGTACTTC. It codes for CSVVRDGYEQYF.

The chain has TRBV5-1 and TRBJ1-6; D is unclear. Trimming stripped 1 base from V and 10 bases from J, with 18 bases between. The CDR3 length is 16 residues. The germline CDR1 and CDR2 sequences are SGHRS and YFSETQ. The CDR3 nucleotides are TGCGCCAGCAGCTTGAAGGTCGGCAGCCTAAACTCACCCCTCCACTTT. This codes for CASSLKVGSLNSPLHF.

There are a few counts of this clonotype. The V call is TRBV20-1, the J call TRBJ1-2, with D perhaps matching TRBD1 (6 bases). From germline, CDR1 is DFQATT and CDR2 SNEGSKA (reference sequence). The CDR3 runs to 14 residues. Deletions cut 3 bases from V and 7 bases from J, with 18 bases between. CDR3 region: CSARGARTVGGYTF. The CDR3 DNA is TGCAGTGCTAGGGGGGCTAGGACCGTGGGTGGCTACACCTTC.

This clonotype turned up a few times. The CDR3 nucleotides are TGCAGCGCGGTCCCTTTAGCGGAGTCATACCAAGAGACCCAGTACTTC. It yields the protein CSAVPLAESYQETQYF. The chain combines TRBV29-1 with TRBJ2-5; D perhaps matches TRBD2 (6 bases). CDR1 and CDR2 (germline): SQVTM, ANQGSEA. This CDR3 region has 16 residues. The V gene lost 7 bases and the J gene lost 0 bases, with 21 bases spanning the gap.

This clonotype was detected a few times. This chain connects TRBV3-1 to TRBJ1-2; D may be TRBD1 (5 bases). This CDR3 comprises 13 residues. V lost 3 bases and J lost 7, with 12 bases in between. The germline CDR1 and CDR2 sequences are LGHDT and YNNKEL (reference sequence). The CDR3 reads CASSHGTPCGYTF. The CDR3 coding sequence is TGTGCCAGCAGCCATGGGACGCCTTGTGGCTACACCTTC.

This clonotype occurred a few times. The CDR3 DNA follows: TGTGCCAGCAGTTTTTTACAGCCACAAGAGACCCAGTACTTC. It codes for CASSFLQPQETQYF. The chain employs TRBV28 and TRBJ2-5; D not resolved. Germline assignment: CDR1 MDHEN and CDR2 SYDVKM. V lost 3 bases, J lost 2 bases, and 10 bases lay in between. The CDR3 covers 14 residues.

This clonotype was seen only a few times. This chain uses TRBV7-2 with TRBJ2-1, with D perhaps matching TRBD2 (6 bases). The V end was cut by 5 bases, the J end by 3 bases, with 17 bases between. The CDR3 covers 16 residues. The germline CDR1 and CDR2 sequences are SGHTA and FQGNSA. CDR3 sequence: CASSHEGGIRYNEQFF. For the CDR3, the DNA is TGTGCCAGCAGCCATGAAGGCGGGATACGCTACAATGAGCAGTTCTTC. Looking up the rest from reference TRBV7-2 and TRBJ2-1 gives the full variable domain: GAGVSQSPSNKVTEKGKDVELRCDPISGHTALYWYRQSLGQGLEFLIYFQGNSAPDKSGLPSDRFSAERTGGSVSTLTIQRTQQEDSAVYLCASSHEGGIRYNEQFFGPGTRLTVL.

A few counts support this clonotype. The chain carries TRBV20-1 and TRBJ1-1; no clear D gene. Trimming took 7 bases from V and 1 from J, leaving 19 bases between them. This CDR3 comprises 15 residues. CDR1 is DFQATT and CDR2 is SNEGSKA in the germline V gene (reference sequence). The CDR3 nucleotides are TGCAGTGTCACCTCAGCGCTCTGGGCGAACACTGAAGCTTTCTTT. This encodes CSVTSALWANTEAFF.

This clonotype was found many times. The J gene is TRBJ2-5, the V gene TRBV20-1; 10 nucleotides align to TRBD2. After removal of 0 bases from V and 11 bases from J, the junction contained 18 bases not matched to a gene. The germline V gene has CDR1 DFQATT and CDR2 SNEGSKA (reference sequence). The CDR3 consists of 17 residues. In DNA, the CDR3 is TGCAGTGCTAGAGATACTCCAGGACTAGCGGCATTGAGGGAGCAGTACTTC. This encodes CSARDTPGLAALREQYF.

The CDR3 here is CSASLQRTSYEQYF. The CDR3 DNA is TGCAGTGCTAGTCTCCAGCGGACATCCTACGAGCAGTACTTC. The rearrangement uses TRBV20-1 and TRBJ2-7, with D perhaps given as TRBD1 or TRBD2 (5 bases each). This CDR3 has 14 residues. With 3 bases removed from V and 1 base from J, the gap between germline ends came to 13 bases. Germline-derived CDR1 and CDR2 are DFQATT and SNEGSKA (reference sequence).

This chain joins TRBV7-9 and TRBJ1-6; 12 positions agree with TRBD1. Germline-derived CDR1 and CDR2 are SEHNR and FQNEAQ (reference sequence). With 5 bases clipped from V and 9 bases from J, the junction kept 17 bases outside the gene matches. The length of the CDR3 is 19 residues. CDR3 amino acids: CASSTQPGQGAARGSPLHF. DNA of the CDR3: TGTGCCAGCAGCACCCAGCCGGGACAGGGGGCGGCGCGAGGTTCACCCCTCCACTTT.

There are a few counts of this clonotype. CDR3 coding DNA: TGTGCCAGCAGTTCGAGTCCGGGACTAGCGGGACACTCCTACAATGAGCAGTTCTTC. As protein: CASSSSPGLAGHSYNEQFF. The rearrangement uses TRBV28 and TRBJ2-1; 13 bases line up with TRBD2. This CDR3 is built from 19 residues. Per germline, CDR1 MDHEN and CDR2 SYDVKM. Trimming removed 4 bases from V and 0 bases from J; junction bases left unmatched: 9.

The rearrangement uses TRBV6-5 and TRBJ2-1, with D tentatively TRBD2 (5 bases). Trimming took 8 bases from V and 6 from J, leaving 17 bases between them. The CDR3 is made up of 14 amino acids. Germline V CDR1 and CDR2: MNHEY, SVGAGI. The CDR3 region is CASPRGEFSNEQFF. The CDR3 DNA is TGTGCCAGCCCCCGGGGTGAATTTAGCAATGAGCAGTTCTTC.

J is TRBJ2-3 and V is TRBV4-3, with 7 bases lining up with TRBD2. The CDR3 runs 17 residues. Germline-derived CDR1 and CDR2 are LGHNA and YSLEER. Germline trimming cut 2 bases from V and 3 bases from J; bases unmatched to any gene: 11. The CDR3 sequence: CASSQFGGSTGTDTQYF. CDR3 bases: TGCGCCAGCAGCCAATTCGGCGGGAGTACGGGAACAGATACGCAGTATTTT.

J is TRBJ2-6 and V is TRBV9; D is unclear. The V gene lost 7 bases and the J gene lost 2 bases, with 19 bases spanning the gap. The CDR3 length is 17 residues. Per germline, CDR1 SGDLS and CDR2 YYNGEE. Here the CDR3 reads CASAIQVTPPGANVLTF. CDR3 bases: TGTGCCAGCGCGATTCAGGTTACTCCCCCTGGGGCCAACGTCCTGACTTTC.